Presented here are 10 T cell receptor beta chains from one specimen sequenced in a study of early T cells in non-severe SARS-CoV-2 infection. From the 5' RACE reads, TCRdb called clonotypes with MiXCR, one entry per CDR3 protein. In the table there are approximately 83,000 distinct CDR3 sequences, more than 12% of which are singletons. The sequencing input was whole blood. These receptors were collected from an adult who was a healthcare worker with PCR-confirmed SARS-CoV-2 infection or an uninfected control (not recorded which).

This clonotype was found a few times. The rearrangement links TRBV5-1 to TRBJ2-2; tentative D call: TRBD1 (5 bases). This CDR3 spans 15 amino acids. Trimming left V 5 bases short and J 6 bases short, with 17 bases between. CDR1 and CDR2 (germline): SGHRS, YFSETQ. In DNA form, the CDR3 reads TGCGCCAGCAGTTACGATCTCAGGGATCCCGGGGAGCTGTTTTTT. Amino acids: CASSYDLRDPGELFF.

Here the CDR3 reads CASRQPPTSQYF. The CDR3 nucleotides read TGTGCCAGCAGACAGCCTCCAACCTCGCAGTATTTT. The V call is TRBV14, the J call TRBJ2-3; D not certain. The germline V and J ends were trimmed by 6 bases and 10 bases, with 14 bases remaining between them. The CDR3 loop spans 12 amino acids. Germline lookup yields CDR1 SGHDN and CDR2 FVKESK.

This clonotype has ten or more counts. This chain joins TRBV18 and TRBJ2-5, with 12 bases lining up with TRBD2. Trimming at V came to 4 bases and at J to 3 bases, leaving 0 bases not matched to a gene. CDR1 is KGHSH and CDR2 is LQKENI in the germline V gene. CDR3 length: 14 amino acids. In nucleotides, the CDR3 is TGTGCCAGCTCACGGACTAGCGGGAAAGAGACCCAGTACTTC. This sequence encodes CASSRTSGKETQYF. Variable domain in full (rest from reference TRBV18 and TRBJ2-5): NAGVMQNPRHLVRRRGQEARLRCSPMKGHSHVYWYRQLPEEGLKFMVYLQKENIIDESGMPKERFSAEFPKEGPSILRIQQVVRGDSAAYFCASSRTSGKETQYFGPGTRLLVL.

This clonotype was found many times. CDR3 amino acids: CASSSPPAATQYF. Written as DNA, the CDR3 is TGTGCCAGCAGCTCCCCGCCGGCCGCTACGCAGTATTTT. The chain has TRBV7-9 and TRBJ2-3; no firm D call. Germline CDR1 is SEHNR and CDR2 is FQNEAQ (reference sequence). The V end lost 4 bases, the J end lost 8 bases, and 13 bases lay between the germline ends. CDR3 length equals 13 residues. Using reference TRBV7-9 and TRBJ2-3 for the parts outside the CDR3, the full variable domain is DTGVSQNPRHKITKRGQNVTFRCDPISEHNRLYWYRQTLGQGPEFLTYFQNEAQLEKSRLLSDRFSAERPKGSFSTLEIQRTEQGDSAMYLCASSSPPAATQYFGPGTRLTVL.

This chain links TRBV12-3 or TRBV12-4 with TRBJ1-2; D is undetermined. Trimming took off 3 bases at V and 4 bases at J, with 12 bases between the two ends. The CDR3 has 14 amino acids. Here the CDR3 DNA reads TGTGCCAGCAGTTTCGGGCGTCCTTCCTATGGCTACACCTTC. It yields the protein CASSFGRPSYGYTF.

Ten or more counts support this clonotype. The chain has TRBV2 and TRBJ1-4; D is uncertain. This CDR3 is 11 amino acids long. The V end was cut by 2 bases, the J end by 5 bases, with 0 bases between. Germline V lookup: CDR1 SNHLY, CDR2 FYNNEI. The CDR3 region has the DNA TGTGCCAGCAGTGAAAATGAAAAACTGTTTTTT. This gives the protein CASSENEKLFF.

In this sample, this clonotype turned up a few times. The CDR3 spells CASRPGGFYGYTF. The CDR3 DNA is TGTGCCAGCAGGCCCGGGGGGTTCTATGGCTACACCTTC. This chain uses TRBV12-3 or TRBV12-4 with TRBJ1-2, with D possibly being TRBD1 (5 bases). There are 13 residues in the CDR3. V dropped 6 bases and J dropped 4 bases, with 12 bases sitting between them.

Only a few counts were recorded for this clonotype. The genes are TRBV20-1 and TRBJ2-1, with D unclear. Trimming pared 1 base from V and 9 bases from J, leaving 10 bases between. This CDR3 is 12 amino acids long. Germline V gives CDR1 DFQATT, CDR2 SNEGSKA (reference sequence). CDR3 nucleotide sequence: TGCAGTGCTAGAGCCCTGGCCGGTGAGCAGTTCTTC. It codes for CSARALAGEQFF.

The sample holds many counts of this clonotype. The gene calls are TRBV9 and TRBJ1-1; a possible D gene is TRBD1 (6 bases). The V gene's germline CDR1 is SGDLS and CDR2 YYNGEE. V gave up 3 bases and J gave up 1 base, with 10 bases separating them. The CDR3 loop spans 14 amino acids. For the CDR3, the DNA is TGTGCCAGCAGCGCCGGGACACGGAACACTGAAGCTTTCTTT. Translated: CASSAGTRNTEAFF.

For the CDR3, the DNA is TGTGCCAGCAGTACAACGCGCGTCGGGGAGCTGTTTTTT. It translates to CASSTTRVGELFF. The chain is built from TRBV12-3 or TRBV12-4 and TRBJ2-2, with unresolved D. The CDR3 loop spans 13 amino acids. V was trimmed by 5 bases and J by 7 bases, leaving 11 bases between them.